The clone carrying this TCR beta chain appeared many times. Its target is unknown. V lost 2 bases and J 0 bases, leaving 10 bases between the germline ends. The CDR3 covers 15 residues. Germline CDR1 reads SNHLY; CDR2 reads FYNNEI. This entry belongs to a study of Graves' ophthalmopathy and Graves' hyperthyroidism. Broader study findings: Using 13 signatures, a model distinguished ophthalmopathy from stable hyperthyroidism, reaching about 85% sensitivity and 81.08% specificity. Blood was where most expanded thyroid clonotypes above 0.001 frequency also turned up.

Ophthalmopathy donors were characterized by moderate-to-severe activity, CAS of at least 3, NOSPECS of at least 4, and duration under 3 months. The PBMCs were taken from over 9.5 ml of fresh peripheral blood. Amplifying from RNA transcripts, the study obtained TCR beta CDR3 regions. HTBI-primed RT-PCR formed the first round, and a multiplex PCR formed the second. Each CDR3 protein gets one entry after TCRdb re-called the multiplex PCR reads with MiXCR. In the table there are some 400,000 distinct CDR3 sequences, approximately 20% of which are singletons. This TCR was sampled from a woman in her late teens or twenties with Graves' ophthalmopathy. The source material was peripheral blood. This rearrangement joins TRBV2 to TRBJ1-1, with unresolved D. This chain's CDR3 is CASSERRSMNTEAFF. Written as DNA, the CDR3 is TGTGCCAGCAGTGAAAGGCGAAGCATGAACACTGAAGCTTTCTTT.